This T cell receptor beta chain originates from a study of T cell repertoires in cytomegalovirus infection. Whole-study context: It was recently identified HLA-C-restricted and well-studied HLA-B-restricted CMV epitopes that the study used. It was the public TCR beta signatures that indicated both CMV infection and matching HLA type. General study findings and limits: Cumulative public TCR beta family frequency identified CMV carriers with the relevant HLA. Ex vivo, HLA-C-restricted CMV-specific TCR beta clonotypes prevailed over the rest of the response.

With 5 bases removed from V and 3 bases from J, the gap between germline ends came to 19 bases. This CDR3 has 16 residues. The V gene's germline CDR1 is MNHEY and CDR2 SMNVEV (reference sequence). TCRdb called the reads again in MiXCR, with one record for every CDR3 protein. The data contain around 770,000 distinct CDR3 sequences, 25% to 30% of them singletons. To note about this clonotype: Its antigen is undetermined.

V is TRBV27 and J is TRBJ1-1; D gene uncertain. The sequence came from a human donor in good health (CMV status not recorded). Some clones in this sample may be carry-over from other donors' samples. This sample comprised cultured CD8+ T cells from PBMCs, obtained from culture after CMV antigen stimulation. CDR3 loop: CASSPLDFGGDTEAFF. For the CDR3, the DNA is TGTGCCAGCAGTCCCCTTGATTTCGGTGGGGACACTGAAGCTTTCTTT.